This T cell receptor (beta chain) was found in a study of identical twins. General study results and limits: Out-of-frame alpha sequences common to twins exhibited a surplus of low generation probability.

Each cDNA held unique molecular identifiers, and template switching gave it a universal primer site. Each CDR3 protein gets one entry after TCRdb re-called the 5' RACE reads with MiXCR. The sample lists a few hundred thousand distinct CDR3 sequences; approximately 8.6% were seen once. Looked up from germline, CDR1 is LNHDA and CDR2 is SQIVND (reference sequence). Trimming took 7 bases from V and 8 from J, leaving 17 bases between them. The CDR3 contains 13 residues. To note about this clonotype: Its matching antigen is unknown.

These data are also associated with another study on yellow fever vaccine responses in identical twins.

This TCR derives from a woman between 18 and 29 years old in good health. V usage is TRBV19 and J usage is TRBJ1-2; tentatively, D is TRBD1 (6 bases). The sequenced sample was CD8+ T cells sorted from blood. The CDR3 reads CASNEGGSSGYTF. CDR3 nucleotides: TGTGCCAGTAATGAGGGGGGCAGTTCCGGCTACACCTTC.